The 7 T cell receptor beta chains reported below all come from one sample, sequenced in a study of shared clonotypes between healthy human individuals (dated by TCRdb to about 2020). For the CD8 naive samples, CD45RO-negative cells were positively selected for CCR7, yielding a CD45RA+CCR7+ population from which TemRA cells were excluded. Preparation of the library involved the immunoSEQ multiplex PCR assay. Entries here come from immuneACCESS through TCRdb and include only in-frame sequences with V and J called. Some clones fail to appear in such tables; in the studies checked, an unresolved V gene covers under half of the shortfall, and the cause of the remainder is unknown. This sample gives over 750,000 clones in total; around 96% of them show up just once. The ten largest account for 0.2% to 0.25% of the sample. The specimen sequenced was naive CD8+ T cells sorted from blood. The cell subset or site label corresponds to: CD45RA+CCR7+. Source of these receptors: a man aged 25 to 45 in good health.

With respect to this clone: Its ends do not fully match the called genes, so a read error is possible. The CDR3 region is CASSGDHKHF. In DNA form, the CDR3 reads TGTGCCAGCAGCGGAGATCATAAGCACTTC. V usage is TRBV9 and J usage is TRBJ2-5; D is undetermined. Germline CDR1 SGDLS, CDR2 YYNGEE. CDR3 length equals 10 residues.

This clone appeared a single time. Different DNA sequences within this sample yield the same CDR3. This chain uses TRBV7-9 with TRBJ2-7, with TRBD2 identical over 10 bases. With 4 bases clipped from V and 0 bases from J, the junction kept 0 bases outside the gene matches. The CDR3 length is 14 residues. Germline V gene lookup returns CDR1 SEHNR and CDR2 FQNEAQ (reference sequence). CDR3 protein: CASSSSGSSYEQYF. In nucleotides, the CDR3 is TGTGCCAGCAGCTCTAGCGGGAGCTCCTACGAGCAGTACTTC.

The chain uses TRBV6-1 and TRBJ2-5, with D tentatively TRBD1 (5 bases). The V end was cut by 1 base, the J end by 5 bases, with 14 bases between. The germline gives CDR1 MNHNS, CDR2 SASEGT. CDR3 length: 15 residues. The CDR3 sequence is CASSEDRKPSETQYF. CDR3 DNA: TGTGCCAGCAGTGAAGACAGGAAGCCTTCGGAGACCCAGTACTTC.

The CDR3 DNA follows: TGCGCCAGCAGCCCGACAAGGTTCTACGAGCAGTACTTC. This encodes CASSPTRFYEQYF. The chain carries TRBV4-3 and TRBJ2-7, with unresolved D. Germline V gives CDR1 LGHNA, CDR2 YSLEER. Trimming shortened V by 4 bases and J by 3 bases, and 10 bases separated the two germline ends. The CDR3 contains 13 residues.

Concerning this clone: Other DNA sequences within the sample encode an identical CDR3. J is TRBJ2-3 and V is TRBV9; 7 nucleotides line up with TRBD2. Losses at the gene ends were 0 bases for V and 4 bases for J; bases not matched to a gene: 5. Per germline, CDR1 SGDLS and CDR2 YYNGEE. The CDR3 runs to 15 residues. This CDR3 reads CASSVGGRAPDTQYF. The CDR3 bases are TGTGCCAGCAGCGTAGGAGGGAGGGCCCCAGATACGCAGTATTTT.

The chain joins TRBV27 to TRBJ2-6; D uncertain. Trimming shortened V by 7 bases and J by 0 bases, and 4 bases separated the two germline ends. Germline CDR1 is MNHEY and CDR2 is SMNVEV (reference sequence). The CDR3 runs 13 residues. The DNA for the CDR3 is TGTGCCAGCATGGACTCTGGGGCCAACGTCCTGACTTTC. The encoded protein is CASMDSGANVLTF.

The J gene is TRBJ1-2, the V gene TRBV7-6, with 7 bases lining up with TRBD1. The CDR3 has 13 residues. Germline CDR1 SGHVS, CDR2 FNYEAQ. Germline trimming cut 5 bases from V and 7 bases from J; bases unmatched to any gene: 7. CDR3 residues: CASSPTGTVGYTF. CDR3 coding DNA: TGTGCCAGCAGCCCTACTGGGACAGTTGGCTACACCTTC.